The 27 T cell receptor beta chains listed next were all sequenced from one sample in a study of shared clonotypes between healthy human individuals. The naive CD8 population came from CD45RO-negative cells selected for CCR7, without terminally differentiated effector memory CD45RA+ cells. Clones were sequenced by immunoSEQ multiplex PCR, and TCRdb holds only the in-frame ones, with some missing. The profile covers around 1,900,000 clones, with 93% appearing a single time and about 1.6% taken by the ten largest. Sequenced input: naive CD8+ T cells from PBMCs. These receptors were taken from a man aged 18 to 29 in good health. Some clones in this sample may be carry-over from other donors' samples.

The chain has TRBV9 and TRBJ2-1; TRBD1 matches at 9 bases. The V and J ends lost 4 bases and 5 bases, in that order; junction bases with no gene match: 13. Germline V gene lookup returns CDR1 SGDLS and CDR2 YYNGEE. The CDR3 is 17 amino acids. CDR3 DNA: TGTGCCAGCAGCCCCAGTGGATCGACAGGGGGTGACAATGAGCAGTTCTTC. This encodes CASSPSGSTGGDNEQFF.

The CDR3 region is CASSYSKPFTGELFF. For the CDR3, the DNA is TGTGCCAGCAGTTACTCGAAACCATTCACCGGGGAGCTGTTTTTT. This chain uses TRBV6-6 with TRBJ2-2; no clear D. The CDR3 contains 15 residues. The germline V and J ends were trimmed by 0 bases and 4 bases, with 9 bases remaining between them. The germline gives CDR1 MNHNY, CDR2 SVGAGI (reference sequence).

The CDR3 DNA reads TGTGCCAGCAGTGTCAGGGGAAATTCCTACGAGCAGTACTTC. Translated, it gives CASSVRGNSYEQYF. The chain combines TRBV27 with TRBJ2-7; possibly TRBD1 for D (6 bases). Germline CDR1 is MNHEY and CDR2 is SMNVEV (reference sequence). The V and J ends lost 5 bases and 1 base respectively, with 12 bases between them. The CDR3 totals 14 residues.

The V and J genes are TRBV9 and TRBJ1-4; 9 bases line up with TRBD1. Germline CDR1 reads SGDLS; CDR2 reads YYNGEE. The CDR3 sequence is 17 residues long. V shed 3 bases, J shed 1 base, and the junction held 7 bases outside the gene matches. The CDR3 DNA follows: TGTGCCAGCAGCGCCGGACAGGGGATGGGAACTAATGAAAAACTGTTTTTT. As protein: CASSAGQGMGTNEKLFF.

The sample holds one count of this clone. The chain combines TRBV4-2 with TRBJ1-2; D is unclear. This CDR3 has 13 residues. Germline V gene data show CDR1 as LGHNA and CDR2 as YNFKEQ. V was clipped by 1 base and J by 4 bases, with 7 bases between them. CDR3 in amino acids: CASSQGGFYGYTF. The CDR3 DNA sequence: TGTGCCAGCAGCCAAGGGGGTTTCTATGGCTACACCTTC.

The rearrangement uses TRBV19 and TRBJ2-1; TRBD2 agrees at 8 bases. Trimming took 6 bases from V and 15 from J; bases not matched to a gene: 19. This CDR3 contains 15 residues. The germline V gene has CDR1 LNHDA and CDR2 SQIVND (reference sequence). CDR3 nucleotides: TGTGCCAGTAGCCCGGGAGGGTGGGACCCCTCAATGAGGTTCTTC. Its protein is CASSPGGWDPSMRFF.

The chain carries TRBV4-2 and TRBJ2-2, with 14 bases lining up with TRBD2. Germline values: CDR1 LGHNA, CDR2 YNFKEQ. V dropped 5 bases and J dropped 1; count of bases not matched to a gene: 3. The CDR3 consists of 17 residues. The chain's CDR3 is CASSIGTSGRNTGELFF. CDR3 nucleotide sequence: TGTGCCAGCAGCATAGGGACTAGCGGGAGGAACACCGGGGAGCTGTTTTTT.

About this clone itself: Other nucleotide sequences in the sample specify the same CDR3. The chain links TRBV11-2 to TRBJ2-7, with a weak D call TRBD1 (6 bases). V was shortened by 1 base and J by 4 bases, with 11 bases between the two germline ends. Germline values: CDR1 SGHAT, CDR2 FQNNGV. This CDR3 has 14 residues. Here the CDR3 reads CASSLGTAPYEQYF. CDR3 in DNA: TGTGCCAGCAGCTTAGGGACAGCACCTTACGAGCAGTACTTC.

This chain connects TRBV28 to TRBJ2-2; TRBD1 matches 7 bases. With V trimmed by 2 bases and J by 2 bases, 8 bases remained unmatched. The CDR3 extends over 17 amino acids. Germline CDR1 reads MDHEN; CDR2 reads SYDVKM. CDR3 sequence: CASSLVDRVDNTGELFF. The DNA of the CDR3 is TGTGCCAGCAGTTTAGTAGACAGGGTGGACAACACCGGGGAGCTGTTTTTT.

The chain combines TRBV28 with TRBJ1-5; the match to TRBD1 covers 8 bases. Trimming took 7 bases from V and 1 from J; bases not matched to a gene: 12. The length of the CDR3 is 17 residues. Germline CDR1 is MDHEN and CDR2 is SYDVKM. CDR3 loop: CASKKDREGWSNQPQHF. Here the CDR3 DNA reads TGTGCCAGCAAAAAGGACAGGGAAGGCTGGAGCAATCAGCCCCAGCATTTT.

V is TRBV28 and J is TRBJ2-1; 9 bases agree with TRBD1. Germline CDR1 is MDHEN and CDR2 is SYDVKM. V lost 5 bases, J lost 7 bases, and 15 bases stayed unmatched. This CDR3 has 17 amino acids. The DNA for the CDR3 is TGTGCCAGCAGTCGGGTCCTAGACAGGGGGACATGGAATGAGCAGTTCTTC. This codes for CASSRVLDRGTWNEQFF.

The gene calls are TRBV5-1 and TRBJ2-7; 7 nucleotides agree with TRBD1. J gave up 2 bases and V 4 bases, and 6 bases lay outside the gene matches. This CDR3 comprises 14 residues. The germline V gene encodes CDR1 SGHRS and CDR2 YFSETQ. Here the CDR3 DNA reads TGCGCCAGCAGCCTGACAGGGATTGCCTACGAGCAGTACTTC. Translation gives CASSLTGIAYEQYF.

The rearrangement links TRBV9 to TRBJ2-1; 11 bases are a match to TRBD2. After removal of 0 bases from V and 10 bases from J, the junction contained 6 bases not matched to a gene. The V gene's germline CDR1 is SGDLS and CDR2 YYNGEE. This CDR3 contains 15 residues. The CDR3 loop reads CASSVETSGSREQFF. The CDR3 DNA is TGTGCCAGCAGCGTAGAAACTAGCGGGAGTAGGGAGCAGTTCTTC.

The chain couples TRBV28 to TRBJ2-7; D is uncertain. The CDR3 is 11 residues long. Germline V gene lookup returns CDR1 MDHEN and CDR2 SYDVKM. The V end was cut by 3 bases, the J end by 5 bases, with 5 bases between. The CDR3 region is CASSFFNEQYF. CDR3 bases: TGTGCCAGCAGTTTTTTCAACGAGCAGTACTTC.

The chain couples TRBV13 to TRBJ2-3, with TRBD2 matching over 8 bases. V dropped 3 bases and J dropped 0; count of bases not matched to a gene: 5. The CDR3 has 16 amino acids. CDR1 and CDR2 (germline): PRHDT, FYEKMQ (reference sequence). CDR3 in amino acids: CASSFPSGYSTDTQYF. The CDR3 DNA is TGTGCCAGCAGCTTTCCTAGCGGGTATAGCACAGATACGCAGTATTTT.

This clone was seen only once. CDR3 loop: CASSLSARARKGEAFF. DNA for the CDR3: TGTGCCAGCAGTTTATCTGCCAGGGCCCGGAAAGGGGAAGCTTTCTTT. V and J are TRBV27 and TRBJ1-1; TRBD1 might be the D (5 bases). The CDR3 extends over 16 amino acids. Per germline, CDR1 MNHEY and CDR2 SMNVEV (reference sequence). V was clipped by 0 bases and J by 8 bases, with 19 bases between them.

The chain combines TRBV7-6 with TRBJ2-1, with 7 bases lining up with TRBD1. Germline V gene lookup returns CDR1 SGHVS and CDR2 FNYEAQ. This CDR3 comprises 15 residues. V shed 5 bases, J shed 0 bases, and the junction held 4 bases outside the gene matches. CDR3 sequence (DNA): TGTGCCAGCAGCCCGGACAGGTCCTCCTACAATGAGCAGTTCTTC. Its protein product is CASSPDRSSYNEQFF.

This rearrangement joins TRBV27 to TRBJ1-1; the D is unclear. The CDR3 runs 10 residues. Trimming cost V 8 bases and J 3 bases, with 4 bases left between them. Germline CDR1 is MNHEY and CDR2 is SMNVEV (reference sequence). Here the CDR3 DNA reads TGTGCCAGCGGGGACACTGAAGCTTTCTTT. Amino acid sequence: CASGDTEAFF.

Of note for this clone: Other DNA sequences in this specimen translate into the identical CDR3. The chain links TRBV11-2 to TRBJ2-3; no firm D call. The CDR3 is 11 residues long. Germline V gives CDR1 SGHAT, CDR2 FQNNGV. V lost 3 bases and J 6 bases, leaving 4 bases between the germline ends. CDR3 sequence (DNA): TGTGCCAGCAGCTTCGGGGATACGCAGTATTTT. Translated, it gives CASSFGDTQYF.

This sequence joins TRBV21-1 and TRBJ2-3; the tabulated D call, TRBD2, remains unverified against the DNA. TRBV21-1 is termed a pseudogene. There are 18 residues in the CDR3. The CDR3 loop reads CASSTRSVGAGGPDTQYF. The CDR3 DNA reads as TGTGCCAGCAGCACGAGGTCGGTCGGAGCGGGAGGGCCCGATACGCAGTATTTT.

The V call is TRBV27, the J call TRBJ2-2; tentatively, D is TRBD1 (6 bases). From germline, CDR1 is MNHEY and CDR2 SMNVEV (reference sequence). V gave up 1 base and J gave up 1 base, with 7 bases separating them. This CDR3 contains 15 residues. The CDR3 nucleotides are TGTGCCAGCAGTTTATACAGGGAGAACACCGGGGAGCTGTTTTTT. It specifies CASSLYRENTGELFF.

This chain connects TRBV4-1 to TRBJ2-7; TRBD2 is a possible D gene (5 bases). V gave up 1 base and J gave up 5 bases, with 18 bases separating them. CDR3 length equals 16 residues. CDR1 and CDR2 (germline): MGHRA, YSYEKL. The CDR3 DNA follows: TGCGCCAGCAGCCAAGGTCCCGGGATCCAAAACAACGAGCAGTACTTC. Protein product: CASSQGPGIQNNEQYF.

The chain has TRBV11-2 and TRBJ2-5; either TRBD1 or TRBD2 may supply D (5 bases each). CDR1 and CDR2 from the germline V gene are SGHAT and FQNNGV. Trimming stripped 5 bases from V and 5 bases from J, with 21 bases between. This CDR3 is built from 16 residues. Here the CDR3 DNA reads TGTGCCAGCAGCCACCGGGAATACACACAGGCGGAGACCCAGTACTTC. It encodes CASSHREYTQAETQYF.

The chain employs TRBV9 and TRBJ2-7; 7 bases are shared with TRBD2. The V gene end was trimmed by 0 bases and the J gene end by 3 bases; junction bases not matched to a gene: 9. The CDR3 is 16 amino acids. CDR1 is SGDLS and CDR2 is YYNGEE in the germline V gene. The CDR3 here is CASSVGEGALGYEQYF. Here the CDR3 DNA reads TGTGCCAGCAGCGTAGGGGAGGGAGCTTTGGGCTACGAGCAGTACTTC.

The gene calls are TRBV25-1 and TRBJ2-7; TRBD2 matches at 7 bases. CDR3 size: 16 residues. V gave up 3 bases and J gave up 5 bases; unmatched junction bases: 13. The V gene's germline CDR1 is MGHDK and CDR2 SYGVNS. The DNA for the CDR3 is TGTGCCAGCAGTGAGGGGGTGGACACCGGGAGGCACGAGCAGTACTTC. Its translation is CASSEGVDTGRHEQYF.

The V gene is TRBV13, the J gene TRBJ1-4; D is perhaps TRBD1 (5 bases). Germline values: CDR1 PRHDT, CDR2 FYEKMQ (reference sequence). V was cut by 5 bases and J by 7 bases, with 14 bases left in between. The CDR3 extends over 14 amino acids. CDR3 sequence reads: CASSPGGRGEKLFF. Here the CDR3 DNA reads TGTGCCAGCAGCCCGGGGGGACGGGGTGAAAAACTGTTTTTT.

This chain joins TRBV13 and TRBJ2-3; 8 positions agree with TRBD1. The CDR3 is made up of 18 amino acids. V lost 4 bases to trimming and J lost 2 bases; unmatched junction nucleotides: 14. The germline V gene has CDR1 PRHDT and CDR2 FYEKMQ (reference sequence). CDR3 sequence: CASSSDWGRGHDTDTQYF. As DNA, the CDR3 is TGTGCCAGCAGCTCAGACTGGGGCAGGGGGCATGACACAGATACGCAGTATTTT.